This is a list of T cell receptor beta chains from one sample in a study of T cells after posttransplantation cyclophosphamide. Assay: immunoSEQ multiplex PCR; the TCRdb copy retains only in-frame clones and omits some. Found here are tens of thousands of clones, no singletons; the ten largest cover roughly 6.6%. Sequencing was carried out using PBMCs. Receptors were obtained from a woman in her sixties in good health, CMV-negative, and a related stem cell transplant donor. Each CDR3 is given with its conserved first and last residue. D genes are given only for firm matches. A clone size is listed for some rows: how often the clone was seen (once, few, many), or a class if it is expanded.

V gene: TRBV7-2
clone size: many
D gene: TRBD2
J gene: TRBJ2-1
CDR3 protein: CASSDSGLAGGNEQFF
CDR3 DNA: TGTGCCAGCAGCGACTCGGGACTAGCGGGGGGCAATGAGCAGTTCTTC

V gene: TRBV19
clone size: many
D gene: TRBD2
J gene: TRBJ2-7
CDR3 protein: CASSTSSGRSEQYF
CDR3 DNA: TGTGCCAGTAGTACGTCTAGCGGGAGGAGCGAGCAGTACTTC

V gene: TRBV7-2
clone size: many
D gene: TRBD1
J gene: TRBJ2-1
CDR3 protein: CASSRTGANEQFF
CDR3 DNA: TGTGCCAGCAGTCGCACAGGGGCCAATGAGCAGTTCTTC

V gene: TRBV11-2
clone size: many
D gene: -
J gene: TRBJ2-7
CDR3 protein: CASSSRWGGDEQYF
CDR3 DNA: TGTGCCAGCAGCTCCCGGTGGGGCGGTGACGAGCAGTACTTC

V gene: TRBV4-3
clone size: many
D gene: TRBD1
J gene: TRBJ1-4
CDR3 protein: CASSQDLDRGGMREKLFF
CDR3 DNA: TGCGCCAGCAGCCAAGATCTCGACAGGGGGGGTATGCGGGAAAAACTGTTTTTT

V gene: TRBV7-6
clone size: many
D gene: TRBD1
J gene: TRBJ2-7
CDR3 protein: CASSLWAGTGGYEQYF
CDR3 DNA: TGTGCCAGCAGCTTATGGGCCGGGACAGGGGGCTACGAGCAGTACTTC

V gene: TRBV6-6
clone size: many
D gene: -
J gene: TRBJ2-5
CDR3 protein: CASSYSVGLVETQYF
CDR3 DNA: TGTGCCAGCAGTTACTCGGTCGGGTTGGTGGAGACCCAGTACTTC

V gene: TRBV27
clone size: -
D gene: TRBD1
J gene: TRBJ2-5
CDR3 protein: CASRDRVQETQYF
CDR3 DNA: TGTGCCAGCAGGGACAGGGTACAAGAGACCCAGTACTTC

V gene: TRBV7-8
clone size: many
D gene: TRBD2
J gene: TRBJ2-1
CDR3 protein: CASSPVREEGRLAYNEQFF
CDR3 DNA: TGTGCCAGCAGCCCAGTGCGGGAGGAGGGCAGGTTGGCCTACAATGAGCAGTTCTTC

V gene: TRBV4-2
clone size: many
D gene: -
J gene: TRBJ1-6
CDR3 protein: CASSQDKGMGSPLHF
CDR3 DNA: TGTGCCAGCAGCCAAGATAAGGGGATGGGTTCACCCCTCCACTTT

V gene: TRBV2
clone size: many
D gene: -
J gene: TRBJ2-5
CDR3 protein: CASSIIETQYF
CDR3 DNA: TGTGCCAGCAGTATTATCGAGACCCAGTACTTC

V gene: TRBV7-2
clone size: many
D gene: -
J gene: TRBJ2-1
CDR3 protein: CASIQGGRGEQFF
CDR3 DNA: TGTGCCAGCATCCAGGGGGGCAGGGGTGAGCAGTTCTTC

V gene: TRBV19
clone size: many
D gene: TRBD2
J gene: TRBJ2-7
CDR3 protein: CASSIVAGEYEQYF
CDR3 DNA: TGTGCCAGTAGTATAGTGGCGGGAGAGTACGAGCAGTACTTC

V gene: TRBV2
clone size: many
D gene: TRBD2
J gene: TRBJ2-2
CDR3 protein: CARAGVGTGELFF
CDR3 DNA: TGTGCCAGGGCGGGAGTGGGTACCGGGGAGCTGTTTTTT

V gene: TRBV5-6
clone size: many
D gene: -
J gene: TRBJ2-5
CDR3 protein: CASSSGPEETQYF
CDR3 DNA: TGTGCCAGCAGCAGTGGGCCCGAGGAGACCCAGTACTTC

V gene: TRBV6-5
clone size: many
D gene: -
J gene: TRBJ1-4
CDR3 protein: CASSPGPAGTKKLFF
CDR3 DNA: TGTGCCAGCAGTCCCGGACCCGCGGGGACGAAAAAACTGTTTTTT

V gene: TRBV19
clone size: many
D gene: TRBD2
J gene: TRBJ2-7
CDR3 protein: CATATSGMRYEQYF
CDR3 DNA: TGTGCCACCGCGACTAGCGGGATGAGGTACGAGCAGTACTTC

V gene: TRBV28
clone size: few
D gene: TRBD1
J gene: TRBJ2-5
CDR3 protein: CASSSGTGVRQETQYF
CDR3 DNA: TGTGCCAGCAGTTCCGGGACAGGGGTTCGCCAAGAGACCCAGTACTTC

V gene: TRBV4-1
clone size: many
D gene: -
J gene: TRBJ2-2
CDR3 protein: CASSQENRGGTGELFF
CDR3 DNA: TGCGCCAGCAGCCAAGAAAACAGGGGAGGCACCGGGGAGCTGTTTTTT

V gene: TRBV7-8
clone size: many
D gene: TRBD1
J gene: TRBJ1-5
CDR3 protein: CASSSGTGNQPQHF
CDR3 DNA: TGTGCCAGCAGCTCTGGGACAGGGAATCAGCCCCAGCATTTT

V gene: TRBV5-4
clone size: many
D gene: -
J gene: TRBJ2-2
CDR3 protein: CATQDNTGELFF
CDR3 DNA: TGTGCCACCCAGGATAACACCGGGGAGCTGTTTTTT

V gene: TRBV25-1
clone size: few
D gene: TRBD1
J gene: TRBJ1-1
CDR3 protein: CASSKPGGANTEAFF
CDR3 DNA: TGTGCCAGCAGTAAACCAGGGGGCGCGAACACTGAAGCTTTCTTT

V gene: TRBV2
clone size: -
D gene: -
J gene: TRBJ2-5
CDR3 protein: CASPGRGSQETQYF
CDR3 DNA: TGTGCCAGCCCCGGTCGAGGAAGTCAAGAGACCCAGTACTTC

V gene: TRBV6-1
clone size: many
D gene: -
J gene: TRBJ1-2
CDR3 protein: CASSGTKQGANYGYTF
CDR3 DNA: TGTGCCAGCAGTGGAACGAAACAGGGAGCTAACTATGGCTACACCTTC

V gene: TRBV9
clone size: many
D gene: TRBD2
J gene: TRBJ2-1
CDR3 protein: CASSALGLGSGEQFF
CDR3 DNA: TGTGCCAGCAGTGCCCTAGGACTAGGTTCTGGAGAGCAGTTCTTC

V gene: TRBV7-8
clone size: many
D gene: -
J gene: TRBJ2-1
CDR3 protein: CASSLQGYNEQFF
CDR3 DNA: TGTGCCAGCAGCTTACAGGGTTACAATGAGCAGTTCTTC

V gene: TRBV11-2
clone size: many
D gene: TRBD1
J gene: TRBJ1-3
CDR3 protein: CASSSGQISGNTIYF
CDR3 DNA: TGTGCCAGCAGCTCGGGACAGATTTCTGGAAACACCATATATTTT

V gene: TRBV5-1
clone size: many
D gene: TRBD1
J gene: TRBJ1-6
CDR3 protein: CASSSKGQQYSNNSPLHF
CDR3 DNA: TGCGCCAGCAGCTCAAAGGGACAGCAATACTCAAATAATTCACCCCTCCACTTT

V gene: TRBV6-6
clone size: many
D gene: -
J gene: TRBJ1-2
CDR3 protein: CASRLTGKTYGYTF
CDR3 DNA: TGTGCCAGCAGATTAACCGGGAAGACATATGGCTACACCTTC

V gene: TRBV6-1
clone size: many
D gene: -
J gene: TRBJ1-1
CDR3 protein: CASSERGTEAFF
CDR3 DNA: TGTGCCAGCAGTGAACGCGGGACTGAAGCTTTCTTT

V gene: TRBV19
clone size: many
D gene: -
J gene: TRBJ2-6
CDR3 protein: CASRLSGANVLTF
CDR3 DNA: TGTGCCAGTAGACTCTCTGGGGCCAACGTCCTGACTTTC

V gene: TRBV7-9
clone size: many
D gene: TRBD1
J gene: TRBJ1-5
CDR3 protein: CASSPGQNNQPQHF
CDR3 DNA: TGTGCCAGCAGCCCGGGACAGAATAATCAGCCCCAGCATTTT

V gene: TRBV6-6
clone size: many
D gene: -
J gene: TRBJ1-6
CDR3 protein: CASSPPGGNSPLHF
CDR3 DNA: TGTGCCAGCAGTCCCCCCGGGGGTAATTCACCCCTCCACTTT

V gene: TRBV9
clone size: -
D gene: TRBD2
J gene: TRBJ2-1
CDR3 protein: CASSVGLAGAYNEQFF
CDR3 DNA: TGTGCCAGCAGCGTGGGACTAGCTGGGGCCTACAATGAGCAGTTCTTC

V gene: TRBV9
clone size: many
D gene: -
J gene: TRBJ2-3
CDR3 protein: CASSGGNSGATQYF
CDR3 DNA: TGTGCCAGCAGCGGGGGTAATAGCGGAGCTACGCAGTATTTT

V gene: TRBV30
clone size: few
D gene: -
J gene: TRBJ1-6
CDR3 protein: CAWTDRYNSPLHF
CDR3 DNA: TGTGCCTGGACGGACAGATATAATTCACCCCTCCACTTT

V gene: TRBV9
clone size: many
D gene: TRBD1
J gene: TRBJ1-1
CDR3 protein: CASTRAGTGGTEAFF
CDR3 DNA: TGTGCCAGCACACGAGCTGGGACAGGGGGCACTGAAGCTTTCTTT

V gene: TRBV7-9
clone size: -
D gene: TRBD1
J gene: TRBJ2-3
CDR3 protein: CASRDRVTDTQYF
CDR3 DNA: TGTGCCAGCCGGGACAGGGTCACAGATACGCAGTATTTT

V gene: TRBV7-2
clone size: many
D gene: -
J gene: TRBJ1-3
CDR3 protein: CASSLRRGGNTIYF
CDR3 DNA: TGTGCCAGCAGCTTAAGGCGCGGGGGAAACACCATATATTTT

V gene: TRBV11-2
clone size: many
D gene: -
J gene: TRBJ1-3
CDR3 protein: CASSPLTGTGGNTIYF
CDR3 DNA: TGTGCCAGCAGCCCACTCACAGGGACGGGGGGAAACACCATATATTTT

V gene: TRBV11-2
clone size: many
D gene: -
J gene: TRBJ1-6
CDR3 protein: CASSLVGRSSYNSPLHF
CDR3 DNA: TGTGCCAGCAGCTTAGTGGGCAGAAGCTCCTATAATTCACCCCTCCACTTT